These T cell receptor beta chains were read from a single sample in a study of T cells in localized non-small cell lung cancer. The repertoire was sequenced with immunoSEQ multiplex PCR; TCRdb's copy has only in-frame clones and lacks some. Seen here are 30,000 to 45,000 clones, around 81% observed once, and the top ten hold under 8%. The specimen was peripheral blood mononuclear cells, collected before any cancer treatment. The receptors were gathered from a male donor aged 60 or older with stage II lung adenocarcinoma. Each CDR3 is given with its conserved first and last residue. Fields, in order: CDR3 protein, CDR3 DNA, clone size, V gene, D gene, J gene, CDR3 length. The D gene is left open where the match is weak. Some rows mark clone size as missing; the rest say once, few, many or name a class of expanded clone.

CAIRDRENTEAFF	TGTGCCATCCGGGACAGGGAGAACACTGAAGCTTTCTTT	few	TRBV19	TRBD1	TRBJ1-1	13
CASSSATKGIQYF	TGTGCCAGCAGTTCCGCGACCAAGGGCATTCAGTACTTC	-	TRBV6-5	-	TRBJ2-4	13
CASSSTLRGEAPWEYF	TGTGCCAGCAGCTCCACCCTGAGGGGGGAGGCCCCCTGGGAGTACTTC	once	TRBV5-6	-	TRBJ2-7	16
CASSPGDTEAFF	TGCGCCAGCAGCCCGGGAGACACTGAAGCTTTCTTT	-	TRBV5-1	-	TRBJ1-1	12
CSVDAAGSYTF	TGCAGCGTTGATGCAGCCGGGAGCTACACCTTC	few	TRBV29-1	-	TRBJ1-2	11
CSVDRQGHYGYTF	TGCAGCGTTGATAGGCAGGGACACTATGGCTACACCTTC	-	TRBV29-1	-	TRBJ1-2	13
CSARPAGEAFF	TGCAGTGCTAGACCCGCAGGGGAAGCTTTCTTT	few	TRBV20-1	-	TRBJ1-1	11
CASSSRTQPQHF	TGTGCCAGCAGTTCCCGAACGCAGCCCCAGCATTTT	-	TRBV6-5	-	TRBJ1-5	12
CASSLGRDGANVLTF	TGTGCCAGCAGCTTAGGGAGGGATGGGGCCAACGTCCTGACTTTC	-	TRBV7-2	-	TRBJ2-6	15
CASSPRGGNSPLHF	TGTGCCAGCAGTCCCCGAGGAGGAAACTCACCCCTCCACTTT	once	TRBV6-5	-	TRBJ1-6	14
CASSQEGGNTEAFF	TGCGCCAGCAGCCAAGAGGGAGGGAACACTGAAGCTTTCTTT	-	TRBV4-3	-	TRBJ1-1	14
CASGPSPSSGTDTQYF	TGTGCTAGTGGACCCTCCCCCTCTAGCGGCACAGATACGCAGTATTTT	-	TRBV12-5	-	TRBJ2-3	16
CASSPVPSGIRNEQFF	TGTGCCAGTAGCCCAGTTCCTAGCGGGATTCGCAATGAGCAGTTCTTC	-	TRBV19	TRBD2	TRBJ2-1	16
CASSENLNTEAFF	TGTGCCAGCTCAGAAAACCTTAACACTGAAGCTTTCTTT	once	TRBV18	-	TRBJ1-1	13
CASEGLAPYNEQFF	TGTGCCAGCGAAGGACTAGCACCGTACAATGAGCAGTTCTTC	-	TRBV6-1	TRBD2	TRBJ2-1	14
CASRDRASQPQHF	TGTGCCAGCAGGGACAGGGCAAGTCAGCCCCAGCATTTT	-	TRBV6-1	TRBD1	TRBJ1-5	13
CASSFPGGGETQYF	TGCGCCAGCTCTTTTCCAGGGGGCGGAGAGACCCAGTACTTC	once	TRBV10-2	TRBD1	TRBJ2-5	14
CASRAPGGGELFF	TGTGCCAGCAGGGCCCCGGGAGGCGGGGAGCTGTTTTTT	-	TRBV6-6	TRBD2	TRBJ2-2	13
CASSLGVRADTQYF	TGCGCCAGCAGCCTGGGAGTTAGGGCAGATACGCAGTATTTT	once	TRBV5-1	-	TRBJ2-3	14
CASSEGQFRGNEQFF	TGCGCCAGCAGCGAGGGACAGTTCCGGGGCAATGAGCAGTTCTTC	-	TRBV5-1	TRBD1	TRBJ2-1	15
CASSSRTGRLPGYTF	TGTGCCAGCAGTTCCCGGACAGGGAGATTGCCCGGCTACACCTTC	-	TRBV28	TRBD1	TRBJ1-2	15
CSVTGDGYQETQYF	TGCAGCGTTACCGGGGACGGGTACCAAGAGACCCAGTACTTC	-	TRBV29-1	-	TRBJ2-5	14
CASRRNTGTGIGGYTF	TGTGCCAGCAGGCGGAACACCGGGACAGGAATTGGCGGCTACACCTTC	once	TRBV27	TRBD1	TRBJ1-2	16
CAISESAGGYQPQHF	TGTGCCATCAGTGAGTCTGCAGGGGGTTATCAGCCCCAGCATTTT	-	TRBV10-3	TRBD1	TRBJ1-5	15
CASSPVLVDSGYTF	TGTGCCAGCAGCCCGGTGCTAGTGGACTCTGGCTACACCTTC	-	TRBV5-6	-	TRBJ1-2	14
CASSPDPWGNQPQHF	TGTGCCAGCAGTCCTGATCCCTGGGGCAATCAGCCCCAGCATTTT	-	TRBV6-5	-	TRBJ1-5	15
CASRGSGKGNEQFF	TGTGCCAGCCGTGGTAGCGGGAAGGGGAATGAGCAGTTCTTC	-	TRBV11-2	TRBD2	TRBJ2-1	14
CASRGGEPGREQFF	TGTGCCAGTAGAGGGGGGGAGCCCGGTCGTGAGCAGTTCTTC	-	TRBV19	-	TRBJ2-1	14
CASSGGHGYGYTF	TGCGCCTCCTCAGGGGGGCATGGCTATGGCTACACCTTC	-	TRBV4-3	TRBD1	TRBJ1-2	13
CASSQEGSVLAYEQYF	TGCGCCAGCAGCCAAGAAGGTAGCGTGCTAGCCTACGAGCAGTACTTC	-	TRBV4-1	-	TRBJ2-7	16
CASSPGQGRNTIYF	TGTGCCAGCAGCCCAGGACAGGGGAGAAACACCATATATTTT	-	TRBV5-4	TRBD1	TRBJ1-3	14
CAFSESYEQYF	TGTGCCTTCAGTGAGTCCTACGAGCAGTACTTC	few	TRBV30	-	TRBJ2-7	11
CASSSTASTSYEQYF	TGCGCCAGCAGCTCGACAGCTTCGACCTCCTACGAGCAGTACTTC	-	TRBV5-1	-	TRBJ2-7	15
CSVGGDRGFNEQFF	TGCAGCGTTGGAGGGGACAGGGGATTCAATGAGCAGTTCTTC	-	TRBV29-1	TRBD1	TRBJ2-1	14
CASSLVGTKNTEAFF	TGTGCCAGCAGCTTGGTAGGGACAAAGAACACTGAAGCTTTCTTT	-	TRBV5-5	-	TRBJ1-1	15
CASSDPGTSGRGTQYF	TGTGCCAGCAGTGACCCTGGGACTAGCGGGAGAGGTACGCAGTATTTT	-	TRBV6-1	TRBD2	TRBJ2-3	16
CASSAPGGGEKLFF	TGTGCCAGCAGCGCCCCCGGGGGGGGTGAAAAACTGTTTTTT	-	TRBV5-4	-	TRBJ1-4	14
CASSELEGNYGYTF	TGTGCCAGCAGCGAGTTGGAGGGAAACTATGGCTACACCTTC	-	TRBV7-6	-	TRBJ1-2	14
CASSLGLGITLSGANVLTF	TGCGCCAGCAGCCTAGGACTCGGTATCACACTCTCTGGGGCCAACGTCCTGACTTTC	-	TRBV4-1	-	TRBJ2-6	19
CASGQQGVTGELFF	TGTGCTAGTGGACAACAGGGGGTAACCGGGGAGCTGTTTTTT	-	TRBV12-5	TRBD1	TRBJ2-2	14
CASSLRGSGNTIYF	TGTGCCAGCAGCTTAAGGGGCTCTGGAAACACCATATATTTT	-	TRBV7-2	-	TRBJ1-3	14
CASSFSTDTQYF	TGCGCCAGCAGCTTCTCCACAGATACGCAGTATTTT	-	TRBV5-1	-	TRBJ2-3	12
CASSALDRAAYEQYF	TGTGCCAGCAGCGCACTGGACAGGGCGGCCTACGAGCAGTACTTC	-	TRBV5-8	TRBD1	TRBJ2-7	15
CASSPDQGRGGYEQYF	TGTGCCAGCAGTCCCGATCAGGGGAGGGGGGGGTACGAGCAGTACTTC	-	TRBV28	-	TRBJ2-7	16
CSVVGFDEQYF	TGCAGCGTTGTTGGTTTCGACGAGCAGTACTTC	-	TRBV29-1	-	TRBJ2-7	11
CASSSGQPTQDTQYF	TGTGCCAGCAGTTCCGGACAGCCGACCCAAGATACGCAGTATTTT	-	TRBV5-4	-	TRBJ2-3	15
CASRPRGEGNTGELFF	TGTGCAAGTCGCCCCCGAGGAGAAGGGAACACCGGGGAGCTGTTTTTT	-	TRBV12-2	-	TRBJ2-2	16
CASSSVGRGLGYGYTF	TGTGCCAGCAGCTCCGTGGGGAGGGGGCTGGGCTATGGCTACACCTTC	-	TRBV7-9	TRBD1	TRBJ1-2	16
CASSPLPSADLKQYF	TGTGCCAGCAGCCCTCTACCATCCGCTGATCTTAAGCAGTACTTC	-	TRBV9	-	TRBJ2-7	15
CASSSTGGSYNEQFF	TGCGCCAGCAGCTCGACAGGGGGCTCCTACAATGAGCAGTTCTTC	-	TRBV5-1	TRBD1	TRBJ2-1	15
CASTIGGGDAQPQHF	TGTGCCAGTACCATAGGGGGGGGAGACGCTCAGCCCCAGCATTTT	-	TRBV19	-	TRBJ1-5	15
CASSQDPRSHF	TGCGCCAGCAGCCAGGACCCCAGGAGTCACTTC	-	TRBV4-1	-	TRBJ2-7	11